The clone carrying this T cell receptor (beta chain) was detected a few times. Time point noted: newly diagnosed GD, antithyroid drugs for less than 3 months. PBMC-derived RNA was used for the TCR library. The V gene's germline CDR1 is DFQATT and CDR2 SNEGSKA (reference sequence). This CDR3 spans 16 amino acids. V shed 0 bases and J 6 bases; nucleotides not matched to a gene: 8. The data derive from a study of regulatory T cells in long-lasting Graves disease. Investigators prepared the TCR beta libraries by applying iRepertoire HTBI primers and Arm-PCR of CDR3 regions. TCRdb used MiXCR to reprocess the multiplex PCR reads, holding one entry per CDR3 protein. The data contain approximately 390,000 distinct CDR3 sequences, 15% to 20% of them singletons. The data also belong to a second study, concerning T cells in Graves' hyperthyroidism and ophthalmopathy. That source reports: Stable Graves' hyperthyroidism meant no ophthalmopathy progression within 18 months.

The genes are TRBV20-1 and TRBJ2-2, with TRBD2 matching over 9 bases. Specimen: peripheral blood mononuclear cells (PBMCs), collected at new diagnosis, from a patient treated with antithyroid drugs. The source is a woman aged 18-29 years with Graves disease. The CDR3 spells CSARDPQRGDAGELFF. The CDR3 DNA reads TGCAGTGCTAGAGATCCACAGCGGGGGGACGCCGGGGAGCTGTTTTTT.